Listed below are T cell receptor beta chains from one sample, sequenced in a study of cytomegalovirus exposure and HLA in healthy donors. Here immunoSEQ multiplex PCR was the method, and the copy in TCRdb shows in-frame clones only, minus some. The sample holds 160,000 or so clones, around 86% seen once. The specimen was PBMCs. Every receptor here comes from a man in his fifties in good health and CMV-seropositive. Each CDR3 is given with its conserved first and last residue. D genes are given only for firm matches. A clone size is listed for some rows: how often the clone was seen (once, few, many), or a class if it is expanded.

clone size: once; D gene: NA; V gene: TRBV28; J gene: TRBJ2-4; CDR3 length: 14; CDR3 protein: CASSSPKAKNIQYF; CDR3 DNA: TGTGCCAGCAGTTCCCCCAAAGCCAAAAACATTCAGTACTTC
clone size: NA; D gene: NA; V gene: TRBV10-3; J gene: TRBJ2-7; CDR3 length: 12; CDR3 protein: CAIQQGLGEQYF; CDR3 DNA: TGTGCCATCCAGCAGGGCTTAGGGGAGCAGTACTTC
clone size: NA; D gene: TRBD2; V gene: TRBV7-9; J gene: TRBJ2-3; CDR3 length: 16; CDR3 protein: CASSPTLAIGTDTQYF; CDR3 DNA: TGTGCCAGCAGCCCTACACTAGCGATTGGCACAGATACGCAGTATTTT
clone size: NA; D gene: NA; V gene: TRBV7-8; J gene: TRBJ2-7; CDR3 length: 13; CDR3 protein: CASSTRTDNEQYF; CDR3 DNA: TGTGCCAGCAGCACGCGGACGGACAACGAGCAGTACTTC
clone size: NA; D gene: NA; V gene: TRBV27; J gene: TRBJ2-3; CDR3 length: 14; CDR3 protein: CASSPFHRTDTQYF; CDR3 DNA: TGTGCCAGCAGTCCATTCCATCGCACAGATACGCAGTATTTT
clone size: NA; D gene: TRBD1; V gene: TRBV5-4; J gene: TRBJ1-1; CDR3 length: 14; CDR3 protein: CASRQNRGNTEAFF; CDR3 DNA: TGTGCCAGCAGGCAAAACAGGGGGAACACTGAAGCTTTCTTT
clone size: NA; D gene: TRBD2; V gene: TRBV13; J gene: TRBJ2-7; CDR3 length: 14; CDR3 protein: CASSFRLAAYEQYF; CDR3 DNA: TGTGCCAGCAGCTTTCGGCTAGCGGCGTACGAGCAGTACTTC
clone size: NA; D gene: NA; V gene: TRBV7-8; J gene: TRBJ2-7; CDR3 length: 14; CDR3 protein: CASSLFDNSYEQYF; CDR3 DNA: TGTGCCAGCAGCTTATTTGACAATTCCTACGAGCAGTACTTC
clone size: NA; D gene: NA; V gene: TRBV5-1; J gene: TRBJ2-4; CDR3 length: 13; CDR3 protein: CASSFQGSDIQYF; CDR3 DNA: TGCGCCAGCAGCTTTCAGGGTTCCGACATTCAGTACTTC
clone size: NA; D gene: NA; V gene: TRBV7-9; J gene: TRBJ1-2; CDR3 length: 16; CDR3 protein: CASSFFLLGGNYGYTF; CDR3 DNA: TGTGCCAGCAGCTTCTTTCTCCTAGGGGGAAACTATGGCTACACCTTC
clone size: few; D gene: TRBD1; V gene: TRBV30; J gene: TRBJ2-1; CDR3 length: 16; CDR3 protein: CAWSVPYRGLRNEQFF; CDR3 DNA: TGTGCCTGGAGTGTACCGTACAGGGGGCTGAGGAATGAGCAGTTCTTC
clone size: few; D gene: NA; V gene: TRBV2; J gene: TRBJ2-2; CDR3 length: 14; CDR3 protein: CASRYLGNTGELFF; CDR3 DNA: TGTGCCAGCAGATATCTAGGGAACACCGGGGAGCTGTTTTTT